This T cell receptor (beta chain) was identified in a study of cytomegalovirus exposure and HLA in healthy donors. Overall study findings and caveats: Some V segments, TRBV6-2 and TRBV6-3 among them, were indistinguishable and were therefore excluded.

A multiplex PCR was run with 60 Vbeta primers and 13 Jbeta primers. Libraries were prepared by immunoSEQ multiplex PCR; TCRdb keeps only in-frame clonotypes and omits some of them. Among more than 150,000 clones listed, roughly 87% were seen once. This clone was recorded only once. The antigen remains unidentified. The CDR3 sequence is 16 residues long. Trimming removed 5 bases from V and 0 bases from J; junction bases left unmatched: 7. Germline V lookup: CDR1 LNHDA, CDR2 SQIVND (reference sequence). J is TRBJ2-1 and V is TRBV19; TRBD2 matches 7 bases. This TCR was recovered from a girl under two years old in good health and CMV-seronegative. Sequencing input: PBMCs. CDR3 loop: CASSSSAGSSYNEQFF. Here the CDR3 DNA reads TGTGCCAGTAGTTCCTCAGCGGGGAGCTCCTACAATGAGCAGTTCTTC. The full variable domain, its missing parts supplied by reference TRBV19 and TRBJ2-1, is DGGITQSPKYLFRKEGQNVTLSCEQNLNHDAMYWYRQDPGQGLRLIYYSQIVNDFQKGDIAEGYSVSREKKESFPLTVTSAQKNPTAFYLCASSSSAGSSYNEQFFGPGTRLTVL.